This entry describes one T cell receptor (beta chain). In the original processing: Counts of nucleated cells, estimated from reference gene primer amplification, were obtained. Method: immunoSEQ multiplex PCR; TCRdb's copy keeps in-frame clones and lacks some. The V and J calls and the clone size are those of that table, but D and trimming were determined from the DNA. The sample has under 200,000 clones; 80% to 95% are singletons. This CDR3 contains 17 residues. CDR1 and CDR2 (germline): LNHDA, SQIVND (reference sequence). J was trimmed by 4 bases and V by 4 bases; bases with no gene match: 6. This specimen comes from a study of blood T cell repertoires in COVID-19. Overall study: Samples representing acute and convalescent COVID-19 were sourced from the United States, Italy and Spain. PBMCs, B-cell-depleted T cells, or T cells provided the cDNA or gDNA that made up the material.

Material: peripheral blood. The chain joins TRBV19 to TRBJ2-1; 14 bases map to TRBD2. The receptor was isolated from a middle-aged man with acute or convalescent COVID-19. The CDR3 DNA follows: TGTGCCAGTAGTAGCGGGACTAGCGGGAGTTATTACAATGAGCAGTTCTTC. Protein: CASSSGTSGSYYNEQFF.